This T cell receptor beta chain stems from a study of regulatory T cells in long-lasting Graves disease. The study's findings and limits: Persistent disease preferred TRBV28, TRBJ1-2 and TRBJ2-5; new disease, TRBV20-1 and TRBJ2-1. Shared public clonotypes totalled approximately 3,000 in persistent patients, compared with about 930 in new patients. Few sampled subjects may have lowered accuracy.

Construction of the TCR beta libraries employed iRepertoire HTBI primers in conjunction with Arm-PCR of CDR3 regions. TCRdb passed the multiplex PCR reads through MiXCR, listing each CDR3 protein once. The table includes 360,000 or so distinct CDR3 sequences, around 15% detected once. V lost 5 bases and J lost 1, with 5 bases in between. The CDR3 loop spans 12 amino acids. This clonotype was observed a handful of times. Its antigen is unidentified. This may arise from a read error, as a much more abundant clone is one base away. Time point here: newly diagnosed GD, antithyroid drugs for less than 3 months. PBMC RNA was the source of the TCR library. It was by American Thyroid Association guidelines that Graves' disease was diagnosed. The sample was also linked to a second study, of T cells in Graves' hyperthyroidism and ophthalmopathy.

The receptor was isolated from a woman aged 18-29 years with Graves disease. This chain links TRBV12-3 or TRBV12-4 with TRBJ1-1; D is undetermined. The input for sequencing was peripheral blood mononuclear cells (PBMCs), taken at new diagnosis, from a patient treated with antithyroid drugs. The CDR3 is CASSEQNTEAFF. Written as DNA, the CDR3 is TGTGCCAGCAGTGAACAGAACACTGAAGCTTTCTTT.